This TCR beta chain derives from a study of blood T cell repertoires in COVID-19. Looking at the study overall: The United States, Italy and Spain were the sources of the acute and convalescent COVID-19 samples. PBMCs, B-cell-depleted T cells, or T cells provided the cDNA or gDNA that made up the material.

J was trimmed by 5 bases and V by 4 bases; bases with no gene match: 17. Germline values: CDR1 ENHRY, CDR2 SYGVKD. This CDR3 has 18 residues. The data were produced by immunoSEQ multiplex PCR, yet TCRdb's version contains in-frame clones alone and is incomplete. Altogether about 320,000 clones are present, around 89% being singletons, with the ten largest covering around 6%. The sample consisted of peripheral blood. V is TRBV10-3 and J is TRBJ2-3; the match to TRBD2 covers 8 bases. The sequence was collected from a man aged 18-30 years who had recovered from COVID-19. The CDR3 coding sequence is TGTGCCATCAGTGGGGGGGGAGGACTAGCCCCGAGGGGAGATACGCAGTATTTT. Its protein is CAISGGGGLAPRGDTQYF.